This T cell receptor (beta chain) was recovered during a study of blood T cell repertoires in COVID-19. Across the study: Spain, Italy and the United States supplied samples that represented acute and convalescent COVID-19. Sources were T cells, B-cell-depleted T cells, or PBMCs; the material itself was cDNA or gDNA.

The V and J ends lost 5 bases and 4 bases respectively, with 11 bases between them. The CDR3 covers 13 residues. The germline V gene has CDR1 SEHNR and CDR2 FQNEAQ (reference sequence). In the original processing: Amplification of reference gene primers was used by the study to estimate nucleated cell counts. This table comes from immunoSEQ multiplex PCR, and its TCRdb copy is limited to in-frame clones, with some not included. The V and J calls and clone size were taken over from that table, and D and trimming were inferred from the DNA. The sample consists of some 350,000 clones, about 90% of them appearing once.

Sequenced sample: peripheral blood. The sequence was obtained from a woman aged 18-29 years who had recovered from COVID-19. The chain employs TRBV7-9 and TRBJ1-2; D is uncertain. The CDR3: CASSVSEVYGYTF. The CDR3 nucleotides are TGTGCCAGCAGCGTCAGTGAGGTCTATGGCTACACCTTC.